What follows are 27 T cell receptor beta chains derived from one specimen sequenced in a study of blood T cell repertoires in COVID-19. Assay used: immunoSEQ multiplex PCR; TCRdb lists only in-frame clones, some missing. The table records tens of thousands of clones, roughly 87% of them present only once. Sequencing input: peripheral blood. These receptor sequences come from a man aged 35-49 years with COVID-19, enrolled during active disease.

V and J are TRBV2 and TRBJ1-3; the match to TRBD1 covers 9 bases. Trimming cost V 6 bases and J 3 bases; bases outside gene matches: 6. The CDR3 extends over 15 amino acids. Germline-derived CDR1 and CDR2 are SNHLY and FYNNEI. The CDR3 region is CASRVQGAYGNTIYF. The DNA of the CDR3 is TGTGCCAGCAGGGTACAGGGGGCTTATGGAAACACCATATATTTT.

The chain links TRBV6-1 to TRBJ2-1, with a possible D match to TRBD1 (5 bases). Trimming removed 3 bases from V and 0 bases from J, with 9 bases in between. The CDR3 extends over 15 amino acids. In germline, CDR1 is MNHNS, CDR2 SASEGT. The CDR3 DNA sequence: TGTGCCAGCAGTGATTGGGGCAGCTCCTACAATGAGCAGTTCTTC. It is translated as CASSDWGSSYNEQFF.

CDR3 protein: CASSLREAGVLRATQYF. The CDR3 DNA follows: TGTGCCAGCAGCTTAAGGGAAGCGGGGGTACTAAGGGCGACCCAGTACTTC. J is TRBJ2-5 and V is TRBV11-2; TRBD2 aligns across 8 bases. This CDR3 is 17 amino acids long. The germline CDR1 and CDR2 sequences are SGHAT and FQNNGV. V shed 2 bases, J shed 7 bases, and the junction held 15 bases outside the gene matches.

The V and J genes are TRBV5-1 and TRBJ2-3; 8 bases align to TRBD1. The CDR3 consists of 15 residues. Germline V gives CDR1 SGHRS, CDR2 YFSETQ. V lost 4 bases to trimming and J lost 1 base; unmatched junction nucleotides: 5. The chain's CDR3 is CASSLPGQGTDTQYF. The CDR3 DNA follows: TGCGCCAGCAGCCTCCCGGGACAGGGCACAGATACGCAGTATTTT. Looking up the rest from reference TRBV5-1 and TRBJ2-3 gives the full variable domain: KAGVTQTPRYLIKTRGQQVTLSCSPISGHRSVSWYQQTPGQGLQFLFEYFSETQRNKGNFPGRFSGRQFSNSRSEMNVSTLELGDSALYLCASSLPGQGTDTQYFGPGTRLTVL.

This chain joins TRBV5-1 and TRBJ2-5, with TRBD2 matching 8 bases. Losses at the gene ends were 0 bases for V and 4 bases for J; bases not matched to a gene: 5. CDR3 length equals 15 residues. Germline V gives CDR1 SGHRS, CDR2 YFSETQ. The CDR3 reads CASSLDTGGPETQYF. The CDR3 nucleotides are TGCGCCAGCAGCTTGGACACGGGAGGGCCAGAGACCCAGTACTTC.

This rearrangement joins TRBV4-1 to TRBJ2-7; 10 bases map to TRBD2. The CDR3 totals 17 residues. The V gene end was trimmed by 3 bases and the J gene end by 5 bases; junction bases not matched to a gene: 13. Per germline, CDR1 MGHRA and CDR2 YSYEKL. As DNA, the CDR3 is TGCGCCAGCAGCCACGACATAGCGGGAGGCGCCAGGGACGAGCAGTACTTC. Encoded protein: CASSHDIAGGARDEQYF.

The chain carries TRBV4-1 and TRBJ1-2; 8 positions match TRBD1. The CDR3 has 17 residues. The germline CDR1 and CDR2 sequences are MGHRA and YSYEKL. The trim removed 1 base at V and 2 bases at J, leaving 9 bases unmatched. This chain's CDR3 is CASSQGTGSRPNYGYTF. The CDR3 DNA sequence: TGCGCCAGCAGCCAAGGGACAGGGTCACGGCCAAACTATGGCTACACCTTC.

This clone has just a few counts. V and J are TRBV4-2 and TRBJ2-7; 8 positions agree with TRBD2. CDR3 length equals 17 residues. CDR1 is LGHNA and CDR2 is YNFKEQ in the germline V gene. Trimming cost V 0 bases and J 0 bases; bases outside gene matches: 7. In DNA form, the CDR3 reads TGTGCCAGCAGCCAAGAATTGGAGCGGGAGAGCTCCTACGAGCAGTACTTC. It codes for CASSQELERESSYEQYF.

The sample holds one count of this clone. The chain links TRBV27 to TRBJ2-4; D possibly corresponds to TRBD1 (6 bases). This CDR3 region has 16 residues. V was cut by 6 bases and J by 6 bases, with 21 bases left in between. Germline lookup yields CDR1 MNHEY and CDR2 SMNVEV (reference sequence). The CDR3 DNA sequence: TGTGCCAGCAGACCCTGGGACACCGGTACCAGAAACATTCAGTACTTC. Amino acids: CASRPWDTGTRNIQYF.

This clone was picked up one time. V usage is TRBV2 and J usage is TRBJ2-5, with D possibly being TRBD1 (6 bases). Germline V gene sequence: CDR1 SNHLY, CDR2 FYNNEI. The V end was cut by 5 bases, the J end by 3 bases, with 13 bases between. The CDR3 is 14 amino acids. The CDR3 sequence: CASSRQGREETQYF. The CDR3 nucleotides are TGTGCCAGCAGTCGTCAGGGGAGAGAAGAGACCCAGTACTTC.

The chain joins TRBV7-8 to TRBJ1-2, with no clear D. The germline V and J ends were trimmed by 3 bases and 0 bases, with 5 bases remaining between them. The germline gives CDR1 SGHVS, CDR2 FQNEAQ. This CDR3 region has 13 residues. CDR3: CASSFDSNYGYTF. The DNA of the CDR3 is TGTGCCAGCAGCTTTGACTCTAACTATGGCTACACCTTC.

The chain recombines TRBV30 with TRBJ2-1; D is ambiguous. The CDR3 length is 11 residues. CDR1 GTSNPN and CDR2 SVGIG come from the germline V gene (reference sequence). Trimming removed 2 bases from V and 10 bases from J, with 9 bases in between. CDR3 region: CAWSIASEQFF. CDR3 in DNA: TGTGCCTGGAGTATAGCAAGCGAGCAGTTCTTC.

This rearrangement joins TRBV19 to TRBJ1-2; tentatively, D is TRBD1 (6 bases). Trimming removed 3 bases from V and 8 bases from J, with 13 bases in between. The CDR3 runs 13 residues. Germline CDR1 LNHDA, CDR2 SQIVND (reference sequence). CDR3 nucleotides: TGTGCCAGTAGTATGACAGGAGACGAAGGCTACACCTTC. Protein sequence: CASSMTGDEGYTF.

The rearrangement joins TRBV6-5 to TRBJ1-2; 10 nucleotides agree with TRBD1. V shed 2 bases and J 13 bases; nucleotides not matched to a gene: 4. CDR1 and CDR2 (germline): MNHEY, SVGAGI. There are 12 residues in the CDR3. The chain's CDR3 is CASSYRGTGVTF. The CDR3 DNA sequence: TGTGCCAGCAGTTACCGGGGGACAGGGGTCACCTTC.

V gene TRBV10-3 combines with J gene TRBJ1-2; the match to TRBD1 covers 8 bases. V was clipped by 4 bases and J by 4 bases; unmatched bases: 8. The germline V gene encodes CDR1 ENHRY and CDR2 SYGVKD. The CDR3 length is 15 residues. The CDR3 DNA reads TGTGCCATCAGTGGTGGACAGGGAGGCCTCTATGGCTACACCTTC. It is translated as CAISGGQGGLYGYTF.

V is TRBV7-9 and J is TRBJ2-7, with TRBD1 matching 7 bases. The CDR3 consists of 13 residues. V lost 5 bases, J lost 7 bases, and 8 bases stayed unmatched. Germline values: CDR1 SEHNR, CDR2 FQNEAQ (reference sequence). The CDR3 DNA reads as TGTGCCAGCAGCCGACAGGGCACGGGAGAGCAGTACTTC. Amino acids: CASSRQGTGEQYF.

The chain uses TRBV2 and TRBJ2-1; 13 nucleotides agree with TRBD2. The V and J ends lost 10 bases and 9 bases, in that order; junction bases with no gene match: 9. The CDR3 length is 14 residues. From germline, CDR1 is SNHLY and CDR2 FYNNEI. The CDR3 nucleotides are TGTGCCACCAGGACTAGCGGGAGCTCTGGTGAGCAGTTCTTC. The encoded protein is CATRTSGSSGEQFF.

The rearrangement joins TRBV6-1 to TRBJ1-1; tentative D call: TRBD1 (6 bases). CDR1 and CDR2 (germline): MNHNS, SASEGT. Trimming cost V 2 bases and J 8 bases, with 12 bases left between them. CDR3 length: 13 residues. DNA of the CDR3: TGTGCCAGCAGTGAAAGCGGACAGAAAGAAGCTTTCTTT. This gives the protein CASSESGQKEAFF.

The chain couples TRBV3-1 (or the pseudogene TRBV3-2) to TRBJ1-3; TRBD1 matches at 9 bases. This CDR3 comprises 15 residues. The V gene's germline CDR1 is LGHDT and CDR2 YNNKEL (reference sequence). V gave up 2 bases and J gave up 2 bases; unmatched junction bases: 1. Here the CDR3 DNA reads TGTGCCAGCAGCCAACGACAGGGGGCTGGAAACACCATATATTTT. It is translated as CASSQRQGAGNTIYF.

J is TRBJ1-4 and V is TRBV14, with 7 bases matching TRBD1. In germline, CDR1 is SGHDN, CDR2 FVKESK. The CDR3 is 13 residues long. Germline trimming cut 3 bases from V and 8 bases from J; bases unmatched to any gene: 3. CDR3 residues: CASSQAGGEKLFF. CDR3 bases: TGTGCCAGCAGCCAGGCAGGGGGAGAAAAACTGTTTTTT.

The chain recombines TRBV27 with TRBJ2-7; the match to TRBD2 covers 15 bases. The CDR3 is made up of 18 amino acids. Trimming at V came to 5 bases and at J to 2 bases, leaving 10 bases not matched to a gene. The germline gives CDR1 MNHEY, CDR2 SMNVEV (reference sequence). CDR3 in amino acids: CASSPTGLAGGKPYEQYF. As DNA, the CDR3 is TGTGCCAGCAGTCCCACGGGACTAGCGGGAGGTAAACCCTACGAGCAGTACTTC.

The chain recombines TRBV27 with TRBJ1-1, with TRBD1 matching 7 bases. Germline V gene sequence: CDR1 MNHEY, CDR2 SMNVEV (reference sequence). The trim removed 8 bases at V and 3 bases at J, leaving 18 bases unmatched. This CDR3 contains 17 residues. The CDR3 is CASQTKRGRGIHTEAFF. CDR3 bases: TGTGCCAGCCAAACGAAAAGGGGGCGAGGTATACACACTGAAGCTTTCTTT.

A few counts support this clone. The chain combines TRBV7-9 with TRBJ1-1, with a possible D match to TRBD1 (5 bases). The CDR3 is 15 residues long. The V end lost 2 bases, the J end lost 9 bases, and 19 bases lay between the germline ends. Germline CDR1 is SEHNR and CDR2 is FQNEAQ (reference sequence). The DNA for the CDR3 is TGTGCCAGCAGCTTATCAAGTAGGACAACCTCCCAAGCTTTCTTT. Protein product: CASSLSSRTTSQAFF.

V and J are TRBV7-9 and TRBJ2-1; 10 bases line up with TRBD2. Looked up from germline, CDR1 is SEHNR and CDR2 is FQNEAQ (reference sequence). CDR3 length: 14 amino acids. V trimming: 6 bases; J trimming: 6 bases; junction bases outside the gene matches: 5. CDR3 protein: CASSPSGRSNEQFF. CDR3 bases: TGTGCCAGCAGTCCTAGCGGGAGAAGCAATGAGCAGTTCTTC.

J is TRBJ2-6 and V is TRBV10-1; TRBD1 is a possible D gene (5 bases). The CDR3 contains 17 residues. V lost 9 bases and J lost 0, with 18 bases in between. Germline V lookup: CDR1 WNHNN, CDR2 SYGVQD (reference sequence). CDR3 sequence: CARQRQTLLSGANVLTF. CDR3 in DNA: TGCGCCAGACAAAGACAGACCCTACTCTCTGGGGCCAACGTCCTGACTTTC.

This chain uses TRBV19 with TRBJ2-3; 11 bases map to TRBD2. J gave up 0 bases and V 5 bases, and 13 bases lay outside the gene matches. Germline V lookup: CDR1 LNHDA, CDR2 SQIVND (reference sequence). This CDR3 is built from 19 residues. CDR3 sequence reads: CASSEGLAALGASTDTQYF. DNA of the CDR3: TGTGCCAGTAGTGAGGGACTAGCGGCTCTTGGGGCTAGCACAGATACGCAGTATTTT.

This chain joins TRBV14 and TRBJ1-2, with 7 bases lining up with TRBD1. V lost 6 bases, J lost 12 bases, and 7 bases stayed unmatched. The CDR3 runs to 11 residues. Per germline, CDR1 SGHDN and CDR2 FVKESK. The CDR3 bases are TGTGCCAGCAGTCATCGGACAGGACACACCTTC. This gives the protein CASSHRTGHTF.